This T cell receptor (beta chain) is drawn from a study of T cell repertoires in cytomegalovirus infection. Overall study findings and caveats: Identification of carriers of CMV plus the relevant HLA was performed using cumulative public TCR beta family frequency. HLA-C-restricted TCR beta clonotypes specific for CMV led the ex vivo response.

In this sample, this clonotype turned up a few times. What it binds is not known. TCRdb analysed the reads with MiXCR anew, one entry per CDR3 protein. Counted here are over 200,000 distinct CDR3 sequences, approximately 13% occurring once; the ten biggest clones make up 8.5% to 10%. V gave up 5 bases and J gave up 0 bases, with 10 bases separating them. The germline CDR1 and CDR2 sequences are SNHLY and FYNNEI. This CDR3 comprises 15 residues. Sequencing used PBMCs. This sequence originates from a human donor in good health (CMV status not recorded). Some clones in this sample may be carry-over from other donors' samples. The chain links TRBV2 to TRBJ1-4, with a possible D match to TRBD1 (5 bases). The DNA for the CDR3 is TGTGCCAGCAGTACTCAGGGTGCAACTAATGAAAAACTGTTTTTT. This encodes CASSTQGATNEKLFF.